The 24 T cell receptor beta chains listed next were all sequenced from one sample in a study of T-cell memory formation after mild COVID-19. TCRdb ran MiXCR on the 5' RACE reads and lists one entry per CDR3 protein. The sample has some 250,000 distinct CDR3 sequences, roughly 18% seen once; the top ten hold roughly 24%. The material sequenced was PBMCs or a T cell subset sorted from them (not recorded which). The receptors shown here come from a young man who had mild COVID-19 (a few samples of this study predate the infection). Cell type and time point are not known.

This clonotype occurred a few times. V and J are TRBV4-3 and TRBJ1-2; D call uncertain. V dropped 7 bases and J dropped 0 bases, with 12 bases sitting between them. CDR3 length: 14 amino acids. Germline lookup yields CDR1 LGHNA and CDR2 YSLEER. Here the CDR3 reads CASNPGTANYGYTF. The DNA of the CDR3 is TGCGCCAGCAACCCCGGCACCGCTAACTATGGCTACACCTTC.

This clonotype has just a few counts. This chain connects TRBV20-1 to TRBJ1-1, with TRBD1 matching 9 bases. CDR1 and CDR2 (germline): DFQATT, SNEGSKA (reference sequence). J was trimmed by 4 bases and V by 3 bases; bases with no gene match: 3. The CDR3 contains 13 residues. The chain's CDR3 is CSASDRGSTEAFF. CDR3 in DNA: TGCAGTGCTAGCGACAGGGGGTCCACTGAAGCTTTCTTT.

This clonotype was observed a few times. The V call is TRBV24-1, the J call TRBJ2-7; the D gene is possibly TRBD1 (6 bases). Trimming took 6 bases from V and 2 from J, leaving 16 bases between them. Germline V lookup: CDR1 KGHDR, CDR2 SFDVKD. This CDR3 is 15 amino acids long. The CDR3 nucleotides are TGTGCCACCAGTATTAAGTTGGGGGCCACCTACGAGCAGTACTTC. Its translation: CATSIKLGATYEQYF.

The chain recombines TRBV28 with TRBJ1-6; no definite D call. Germline CDR1 reads MDHEN; CDR2 reads SYDVKM. Trimming took off 4 bases at V and 4 bases at J, with 5 bases between the two ends. The CDR3 contains 13 residues. The CDR3 bases are TGTGCCAGCAGTTCGGGGTATAATTCACCCCTCCACTTT. Its protein is CASSSGYNSPLHF.

The V gene is TRBV18, the J gene TRBJ2-7; 8 bases agree with TRBD1. The CDR3 is 14 amino acids. Germline V gene data show CDR1 as KGHSH and CDR2 as LQKENI. V shed 6 bases and J 4 bases; nucleotides not matched to a gene: 8. The CDR3 bases are TGTGCCAGCTCCTTGGACAGGGCAGGGTACGAGCAGTACGTC. This sequence encodes CASSLDRAGYEQYV.

The chain combines TRBV28 with TRBJ1-2, with TRBD1 matching over 7 bases. Germline lookup yields CDR1 MDHEN and CDR2 SYDVKM. Trimming cost V 7 bases and J 4 bases; bases outside gene matches: 15. This CDR3 contains 16 residues. This CDR3 is CASTPPGQAMGYGYTF. The DNA for the CDR3 is TGTGCCAGCACGCCCCCAGGACAGGCCATGGGCTATGGCTACACCTTC.

The rearrangement links TRBV5-1 to TRBJ2-2; D unresolved. Germline V CDR1 and CDR2: SGHRS, YFSETQ. V shed 0 bases and J shed 4 bases, with 13 bases lying between them. The length of the CDR3 is 16 residues. DNA for the CDR3: TGCGCCAGCAGCTTGGCCGCTCACACGACCACCGGGGAGCTGTTTTTT. It is translated as CASSLAAHTTTGELFF.

This clonotype was recorded a few times. The V and J genes are TRBV4-3 and TRBJ1-4; D unclear. V was shortened by 2 bases and J by 0 bases, with 7 bases between the two germline ends. This CDR3 has 15 amino acids. The germline V gene encodes CDR1 LGHNA and CDR2 YSLEER. In nucleotides, the CDR3 is TGCGCCAGCAGCCAAAACAGTGCAACTAATGAAAAACTGTTTTTT. Translation: CASSQNSATNEKLFF.

This clonotype has more than one count but fewer than ten. This chain uses TRBV20-1 with TRBJ2-1; tentatively, D is TRBD2 (6 bases). Trimming took 3 bases from V and 9 from J, leaving 15 bases between them. The CDR3 runs 13 residues. Germline V gives CDR1 DFQATT, CDR2 SNEGSKA (reference sequence). The CDR3 here is CSARARTKGEQFF. DNA for the CDR3: TGCAGTGCTAGGGCCAGGACTAAGGGTGAGCAGTTCTTC.

This clonotype was detected only a few times. The chain links TRBV12-3 or TRBV12-4 to TRBJ2-1; 14 bases agree with TRBD2. There are 15 residues in the CDR3. V shed 7 bases and J 10 bases; nucleotides not matched to a gene: 9. CDR3 sequence: CASTLGTSGGREQFF. CDR3 coding DNA: TGTGCCAGCACTTTGGGGACTAGCGGGGGTAGGGAGCAGTTCTTC.

The V call is TRBV28, the J call TRBJ1-1; TRBD1 matches at 10 bases. The CDR3 sequence is 15 residues long. Germline V gene lookup returns CDR1 MDHEN and CDR2 SYDVKM. V gave up 5 bases and J gave up 1 base; unmatched junction bases: 4. For the CDR3, the DNA is TGTGCCAGCAGTGGACAGGGGGGAGCGAACACTGAAGCTTTCTTT. It codes for CASSGQGGANTEAFF.

The chain has TRBV4-3 and TRBJ1-6; unclear D gene. The CDR3 runs 15 residues. CDR1 is LGHNA, CDR2 YSLEER, per germline. Trimming removed 0 bases from V and 6 bases from J, with 9 bases in between. CDR3 loop: CASSQDRAANSPLHF. The DNA for the CDR3 is TGCGCCAGCAGCCAAGACCGGGCAGCTAATTCACCCCTCCACTTT.

The genes are TRBV27 and TRBJ1-1; D gene ambiguous. Germline V gene sequence: CDR1 MNHEY, CDR2 SMNVEV (reference sequence). The CDR3 has 18 amino acids. Trimming cost V 5 bases and J 0 bases, with 22 bases left between them. This CDR3 reads CASSPSGGVRTVNTEAFF. In DNA form, the CDR3 reads TGTGCCAGCAGTCCTTCGGGCGGTGTACGAACCGTGAACACTGAAGCTTTCTTT.

The V gene is TRBV5-1, the J gene TRBJ2-1; TRBD2 is a possible D gene (5 bases). Per the germline V gene, CDR1 is SGHRS and CDR2 is YFSETQ. V was clipped by 2 bases and J by 9 bases, with 6 bases between them. The CDR3 has 11 amino acids. CDR3 coding DNA: TGCGCCAGCAGCTTCGAGGGTGAGCAGTTCTTC. This translates into CASSFEGEQFF.

This clonotype was counted a few times. The chain joins TRBV4-1 to TRBJ2-5; possibly TRBD1 for D (6 bases). V gave up 4 bases and J gave up 2 bases, with 11 bases separating them. The CDR3 length is 14 residues. Germline V gives CDR1 MGHRA, CDR2 YSYEKL. The CDR3 nucleotides are TGCGCCAGCAGCCCCAGGGGACCTCAAGAGACCCAGTACTTC. Residues: CASSPRGPQETQYF.

The V call is TRBV10-3, the J call TRBJ1-1; D call uncertain. V lost 10 bases, J lost 7 bases, and 16 bases lay in between. Germline V gene lookup returns CDR1 ENHRY and CDR2 SYGVKD. The CDR3 consists of 12 residues. This CDR3 reads CATRLSANEAFF. In DNA, the CDR3 is TGTGCCACCCGCCTCTCGGCGAATGAAGCTTTCTTT.

The genes are TRBV4-1 and TRBJ1-2; 7 positions agree with TRBD1. From germline, CDR1 is MGHRA and CDR2 YSYEKL. V shed 0 bases and J 3 bases; nucleotides not matched to a gene: 4. The CDR3 runs to 15 residues. This chain's CDR3 is CASSQDDREDYGYTF. Written as DNA, the CDR3 is TGCGCCAGCAGCCAAGACGACAGGGAGGACTATGGCTACACCTTC.

This clonotype came up a few times. The V and J genes are TRBV12-3 or TRBV12-4 and TRBJ2-1, with 11 bases fitting TRBD2. V shed 5 bases, J shed 7 bases, and the junction held 7 bases outside the gene matches. The CDR3 extends over 15 amino acids. The CDR3 spells CASSLTSGGRNEQFF. Here the CDR3 DNA reads TGTGCCAGCAGTCTCACTAGCGGGGGCCGTAATGAGCAGTTCTTC.

This clonotype was seen ten or more times. The rearrangement uses TRBV20-1 and TRBJ1-6; D possibly corresponds to TRBD1 (5 bases). The CDR3 covers 13 residues. V was clipped by 5 bases and J by 6 bases, with 11 bases between them. Germline CDR1 DFQATT, CDR2 SNEGSKA (reference sequence). DNA of the CDR3: TGCAGTGCTTGGGACGGATCTAATTCACCCCTCCACTTT. Translation: CSAWDGSNSPLHF.

This clonotype was seen only a few times. The chain combines TRBV24-1 with TRBJ2-5; TRBD1 might be the D (6 bases). The CDR3 covers 13 residues. Germline V lookup: CDR1 KGHDR, CDR2 SFDVKD. Deletions cut 9 bases from V and 3 bases from J, with 13 bases between. The CDR3 protein is CATGQRAEETQYF. CDR3 sequence (DNA): TGTGCCACCGGACAGAGAGCCGAAGAGACCCAGTACTTC.

This clonotype was recorded a few times. V is TRBV25-1 and J is TRBJ2-3; 9 nucleotides align to TRBD2. In germline, CDR1 is MGHDK, CDR2 SYGVNS. This CDR3 contains 15 residues. The V segment lost 2 bases and the J segment 6 bases; nucleotides outside the gene matches: 6. The CDR3 loop reads CASSESSGGWDTQYF. In DNA, the CDR3 is TGTGCCAGCAGTGAAAGTAGCGGGGGTTGGGATACGCAGTATTTT. The entire variable domain, with the rest obtained from reference TRBV25-1 and TRBJ2-3, is as follows: EADIYQTPRYLVIGTGKKITLECSQTMGHDKMYWYQQDPGMELHLIHYSYGVNSTEKGDLSSESTVSRIRTEHFPLTLESARPSHTSQYLCASSESSGGWDTQYFGPGTRLTVL.

This clonotype was found a few times. The V call is TRBV15, the J call TRBJ2-7; D is perhaps TRBD1 or TRBD2 (6 bases each). Germline CDR1 is LNHNV and CDR2 is YYDKDF (reference sequence). The CDR3 runs 15 residues. V lost 2 bases and J lost 5, with 16 bases in between. CDR3 sequence reads: CATSRSKGGFNEQYF. The DNA for the CDR3 is TGTGCCACCAGCAGATCTAAGGGGGGTTTCAACGAGCAGTACTTC.

The rearrangement uses TRBV7-2 and TRBJ2-7; the D is unclear. V was clipped by 6 bases and J by 8 bases, with 11 bases between them. The germline CDR1 and CDR2 sequences are SGHTA and FQGNSA. The CDR3 has 11 residues. CDR3 DNA sequence: TGTGCCAGCAGTTCCTCTACGAAGCAGTACTTC. Translated, it gives CASSSSTKQYF.

The sample holds a few counts of this clonotype. The V call is TRBV11-2, the J call TRBJ2-1; the match to TRBD2 covers 13 bases. Germline assignment: CDR1 SGHAT and CDR2 FQNNGV. The CDR3 extends over 17 amino acids. After removal of 5 bases from V and 0 bases from J, the junction contained 4 bases not matched to a gene. CDR3 sequence (DNA): TGTGCCAGCAGCGGACGGACTAGCGGGAGCTCCTACAATGAGCAGTTCTTC. Protein: CASSGRTSGSSYNEQFF.